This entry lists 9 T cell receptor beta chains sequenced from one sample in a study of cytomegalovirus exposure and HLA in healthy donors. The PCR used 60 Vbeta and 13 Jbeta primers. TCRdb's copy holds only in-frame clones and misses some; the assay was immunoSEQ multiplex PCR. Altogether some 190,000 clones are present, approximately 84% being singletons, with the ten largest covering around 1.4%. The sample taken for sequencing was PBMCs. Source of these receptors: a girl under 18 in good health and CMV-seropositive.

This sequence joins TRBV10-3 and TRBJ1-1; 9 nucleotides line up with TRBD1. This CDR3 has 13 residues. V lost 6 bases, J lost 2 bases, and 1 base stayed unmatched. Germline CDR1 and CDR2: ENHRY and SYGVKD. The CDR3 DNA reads TGTGCCATCAGGGGACAGGGTAACACTGAAGCTTTCTTT. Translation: CAIRGQGNTEAFF.

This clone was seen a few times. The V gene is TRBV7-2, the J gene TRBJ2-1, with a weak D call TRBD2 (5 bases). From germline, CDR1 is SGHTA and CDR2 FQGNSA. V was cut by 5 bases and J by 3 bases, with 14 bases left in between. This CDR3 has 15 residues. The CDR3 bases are TGTGCCAGCAGCCCCGAGGGTTGGGGCTACAATGAGCAGTTCTTC. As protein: CASSPEGWGYNEQFF.

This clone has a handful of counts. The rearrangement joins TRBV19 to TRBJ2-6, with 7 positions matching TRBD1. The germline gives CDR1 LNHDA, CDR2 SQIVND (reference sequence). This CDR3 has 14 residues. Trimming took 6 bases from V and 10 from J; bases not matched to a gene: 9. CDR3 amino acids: CASSLDRRLNVLTF. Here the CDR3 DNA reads TGTGCCAGTAGCCTGGACAGGCGCCTTAACGTCCTGACTTTC.

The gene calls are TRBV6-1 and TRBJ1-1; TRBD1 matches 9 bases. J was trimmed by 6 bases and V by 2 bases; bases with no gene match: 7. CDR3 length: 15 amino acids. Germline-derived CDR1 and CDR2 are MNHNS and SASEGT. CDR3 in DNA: TGTGCCAGCAGTGAAACCGGACAGGGGAGACCTGAAGCTTTCTTT. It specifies CASSETGQGRPEAFF.

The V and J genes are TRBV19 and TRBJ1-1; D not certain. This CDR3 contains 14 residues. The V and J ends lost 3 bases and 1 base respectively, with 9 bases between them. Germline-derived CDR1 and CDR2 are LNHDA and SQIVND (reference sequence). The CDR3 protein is CASSMRSRNTEAFF. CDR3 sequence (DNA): TGTGCCAGTAGTATGAGGTCCAGGAACACTGAAGCTTTCTTT.

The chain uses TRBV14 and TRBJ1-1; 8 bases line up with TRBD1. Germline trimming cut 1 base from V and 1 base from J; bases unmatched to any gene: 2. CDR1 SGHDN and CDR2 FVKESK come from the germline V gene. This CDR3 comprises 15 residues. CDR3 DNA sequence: TGTGCCAGCAGCCAAGGCGACAGGGGGAACACTGAAGCTTTCTTT. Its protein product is CASSQGDRGNTEAFF.

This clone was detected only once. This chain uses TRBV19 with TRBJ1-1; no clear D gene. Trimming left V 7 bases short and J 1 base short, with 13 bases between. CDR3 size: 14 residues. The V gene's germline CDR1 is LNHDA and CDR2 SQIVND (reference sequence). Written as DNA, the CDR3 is TGTGCCAGTACCCCGCCCTACCCGAACACTGAAGCTTTCTTT. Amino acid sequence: CASTPPYPNTEAFF.

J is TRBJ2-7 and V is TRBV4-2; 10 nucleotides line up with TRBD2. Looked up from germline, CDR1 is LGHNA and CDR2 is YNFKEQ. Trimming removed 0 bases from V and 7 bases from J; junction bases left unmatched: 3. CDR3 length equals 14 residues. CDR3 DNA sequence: TGTGCCAGCAGCCAAGAGGGACTAGCGAGAGAGCAGTACTTC. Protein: CASSQEGLAREQYF.

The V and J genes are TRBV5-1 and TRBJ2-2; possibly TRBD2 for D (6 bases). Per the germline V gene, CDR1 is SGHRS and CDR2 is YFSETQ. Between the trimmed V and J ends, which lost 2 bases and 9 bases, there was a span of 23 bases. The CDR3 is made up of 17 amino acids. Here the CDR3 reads CASSFDPGGTLRRELFF. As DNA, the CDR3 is TGCGCCAGCAGCTTCGACCCTGGCGGGACCCTTAGGCGGGAGCTGTTTTTT.